This is a list of T cell receptor beta chains from one sample in a study of regulatory and conventional T cells in RAG deficiency. Measured with immunoSEQ multiplex PCR; TCRdb has only the in-frame clones, and not every one. Seen here are 250 to 300 clones, roughly 70% observed once, and the top ten hold 29%. Sequenced sample: CD8+ T cells sorted from blood. The receptors stem from a human donor with RAG deficiency presenting as combined immunodeficiency. Both conserved end residues are part of each CDR3. D genes are given only for firm matches. For some rows the clone size is stated as once, few or many, or as a class when expanded; others skip it.

.,11,TRBJ2-3,TRBV5-4,.,TGTGCCAGCAGCTTGGCAGATACGCAGTATTTT,CASSLADTQYF
.,14,TRBJ2-3,TRBV28,few,TGTGCCAGCAGTCCGACAACGACACAGGATACGCAGTATTTT,CASSPTTTQDTQYF
.,13,TRBJ2-3,TRBV28,.,TGTGCCAGCAGTTGGGTGGGTGCAGATACGCAGTATTTT,CASSWVGADTQYF
.,11,TRBJ2-7,TRBV29-1,.,TGCAGCGTTGAAGGGTCCTACGAGCAGTACTTC,CSVEGSYEQYF
.,13,TRBJ2-1,TRBV28,.,TGTGCCAGCAGTTTGGACCTAAGTAATGAGCAGTTCTTC,CASSLDLSNEQFF
.,11,TRBJ2-7,TRBV16,.,TGTGCCAGCAGCCCAACCTACGAGCAGTACTTC,CASSPTYEQYF
.,13,TRBJ1-1,TRBV6-5,.,TGTGCCAGCAGTTACTCTCTGGGCACTGAAGCTTTCTTT,CASSYSLGTEAFF
.,12,TRBJ2-7,TRBV28,.,TGTGCCAGCAGTTTAAGCTCCTACGAGCAGTACTTC,CASSLSSYEQYF
.,13,TRBJ1-1,TRBV6-5,.,TGTGCCAGCAGTTACTTAATGAACACTGAAGCTTTCTTT,CASSYLMNTEAFF
.,12,TRBJ1-1,TRBV11-3,.,TGTGCCAGCAGCTCCGAGGGTACTGAAGCTTTCTTT,CASSSEGTEAFF
TRBD1,13,TRBJ2-1,TRBV28,few,TGTGCCAGCAGTTTTTCAGGGGGCGATGAGCAGTTCTTC,CASSFSGGDEQFF
.,10,TRBJ2-7,TRBV28,.,TGTGCCAGCAGGGCCTACGAGCAGTACTTC,CASRAYEQYF
TRBD2,13,TRBJ2-7,TRBV9,.,TGTGCCAGCAGCCCAAGCGGGGGGCCTGAGCAGTACTTC,CASSPSGGPEQYF
.,14,TRBJ1-1,TRBV28,.,TGTGCCAGCAGCCCCTCGAAATTGAACACTGAAGCTTTCTTT,CASSPSKLNTEAFF
.,14,TRBJ2-5,TRBV9,once,TGTGCCAGCAGCGTAGCGGGCAGCCAAGAGACCCAGTACTTC,CASSVAGSQETQYF
.,12,TRBJ2-3,TRBV25-1,few,TGTGCCAGCAGTGAAAATACAGATACGCAGTATTTT,CASSENTDTQYF
.,12,TRBJ2-3,TRBV6-6,once,TGTGCCAGCAGTTACTCGATGGATACGCAGTATTTT,CASSYSMDTQYF
.,12,TRBJ1-5,TRBV27,.,TGTGCCAGCAGTTTCCTCAATCAGCCCCAGCATTTT,CASSFLNQPQHF
.,15,TRBJ1-2,TRBV28,once,TGTGCCAGCATCTTAATCGGTGCGCGTAACTATGGCTACACCTTC,CASILIGARNYGYTF
.,13,TRBJ2-1,TRBV5-8,.,TGTGCCAGCAGCCTCGATTCATACAATGAGCAGTTCTTC,CASSLDSYNEQFF
.,12,TRBJ2-1,TRBV27,once,TGTGCCAGCAGTTTGCCCTACAATGAGCAGTTCTTC,CASSLPYNEQFF
.,11,TRBJ1-1,TRBV7-9,.,TGTGCCAGCAGCTTTCACACTGAAGCTTTCTTT,CASSFHTEAFF
.,13,TRBJ2-3,TRBV25-1,.,TGTGCCAGCAGTGAATGGAGCACAGATACGCAGTATTTT,CASSEWSTDTQYF
.,10,TRBJ2-7,TRBV28,.,TGTGCCACCCGACGGGGCGAGCAGTACTTC,CATRRGEQYF
.,12,TRBJ1-5,TRBV10-1,.,TGCGCCAGCAGTGAGGGCAATCAGCCCCAGCATTTT,CASSEGNQPQHF
.,13,TRBJ1-5,TRBV28,.,TGTGCCAGCATTATAGGGGGCAATCAGCCCCAGCATTTT,CASIIGGNQPQHF
.,13,TRBJ1-2,TRBV27,.,TGTGCCAGCAGGATACTTAATAACTATGGCTACACCTTC,CASRILNNYGYTF
.,15,TRBJ1-5,TRBV27,few,TGTGCCAGCAGTTTAGTTAGTATGAGCAATCAGCCCCAGCATTTT,CASSLVSMSNQPQHF
.,13,TRBJ2-7,TRBV10-3,.,TGTGCCATCAGTGGATCGAGCTCCTACGAGCAGTACTTC,CAISGSSSYEQYF
.,11,TRBJ1-5,TRBV28,.,TGTGCCAGCAGTTTAGGGCAGCCCCAGCATTTT,CASSLGQPQHF
.,17,TRBJ1-1,TRBV21-1,.,TGTGCCAGCAGGCGTATAGTAGCTACCACAATTCACACTGAAGCTTTCTTT,CASRRIVATTIHTEAFF
.,11,TRBJ1-2,TRBV28,.,TGTGCCAGCAATCTCGAACATGGCTACACCTTC,CASNLEHGYTF
.,12,TRBJ2-3,TRBV11-3,once,TGTGCCAGCAGCTTGATGACAGATACGCAGTATTTT,CASSLMTDTQYF
.,12,TRBJ2-7,TRBV28,.,TGTGCCAGCAGTTTACCAGGCTACGAGCAGTACTTC,CASSLPGYEQYF